This TCR beta chain was obtained from a study of blood T cells in healthy people across ages. The authors ran a second PCR of roughly 6 to 11 cycles using a sample-barcoded 5' primer and a J-beta primer mix. Each sample yielded at least 2.5 million CDR3-containing paired-end reads. In TCRdb, the 5' RACE reads were re-called with MiXCR into one record per CDR3 protein. The sample has around 970,000 distinct CDR3 sequences; roughly half are singletons. Study-wide results and caveats: Any conclusive comparison of naive versus antigen-experienced cells was prevented by using unsorted PBMCs. Diversity was estimated from one million T cells, and these estimates were considered underestimates.

A few counts support this clonotype. As yet, its antigen is unknown. Extracted total RNA amounted to at least 5.5 micrograms for each sample. Trimming took off 3 bases at V and 5 bases at J, with 11 bases between the two ends. Germline V CDR1 and CDR2: SGDLS, YYNGEE. The CDR3 runs to 13 residues. Sequencing was done on a sample of blood. The chain is built from TRBV9 and TRBJ1-2; D gene unclear. This TCR came from a woman aged 55-69 years in good health. CDR3 in amino acids: CASSAPARYGYTF. The DNA for the CDR3 is TGTGCCAGCAGCGCACCCGCCCGGTATGGCTACACCTTC.